This is a list of T cell receptor beta chains from one sample in a study of T-cell reconstitution after alpha-beta-depleted transplantation in children. In TCRdb, the PCR reads were re-called with MiXCR into one record per CDR3 protein. The table includes around 680,000 distinct CDR3 sequences, around 17% detected once. Sequenced here: PBMCs from the stem cell graft donor, sampled from the stem cell graft. Source of these receptors: a human donor who donated a stem cell graft to a child with acute myeloid leukemia. CDR3s include the opening cysteine and the closing phenylalanine or tryptophan. A D gene is named only where the DNA matches it firmly. Clone size is not always given. Where it is, it says once, few, many or a class for expanded clones.

cdr3_nt	cdr3_aa	j_call	clone_size	v_call	d_call
TGCAGTGCTAGAGTCGACACCTATAATTCACCCCTCCACTTT	CSARVDTYNSPLHF	TRBJ1-6	many	TRBV20-1	.
TGTGCCAGCAGGACTAGCGAGCCCGGTAATGAGCAGTTCTTC	CASRTSEPGNEQFF	TRBJ2-1	many	TRBV6-1	TRBD2
TGCGCCAGCAGCCCTGAAGAGAGCAATCAGCCCCAGCATTTT	CASSPEESNQPQHF	TRBJ1-5	.	TRBV4-1	.
TGCAGCGTCATCGGGCCCGCGGGGGCAGATACGCAGTATTTT	CSVIGPAGADTQYF	TRBJ2-3	many	TRBV29-1	TRBD2
TGTGCCAGCAGCTTAGGGAGCATTCGCTCTGGAAACACCATATATTTT	CASSLGSIRSGNTIYF	TRBJ1-3	.	TRBV7-9	.
TGTGCCAGCAGCCCGGGACAGGGGAAGACCCAGTACTTC	CASSPGQGKTQYF	TRBJ2-5	.	TRBV7-2	TRBD1
TGCAGTGCTAAGGAGGCTGGGACGAACACTGAAGCTTTCTTT	CSAKEAGTNTEAFF	TRBJ1-1	many	TRBV20-1	.
TGTGCCAGCAGCTTAGCGGGACCAACCACCCCCTCCTACAATGAGCAGTTCTTC	CASSLAGPTTPSYNEQFF	TRBJ2-1	few	TRBV7-2	.
TGTGCCAGCAAGGAAGCCGATTCCTCTGGAAACACCATATATTTT	CASKEADSSGNTIYF	TRBJ1-3	.	TRBV27	.
TGTGCCACGAGACGGGGCACCGGGGAGCTGTTTTTT	CATRRGTGELFF	TRBJ2-2	many	TRBV6-5	.
TGCAGTGCCCTGACTAGCGGTACCTACAATGAGCAGTTCTTC	CSALTSGTYNEQFF	TRBJ2-1	many	TRBV20-1	TRBD2
TGTGCCACCAGCCTCCGGACAGAGCTAAACTCTGGGGCCAACGTCCTGACTTTC	CATSLRTELNSGANVLTF	TRBJ2-6	few	TRBV15	.
TGTGCCAGCAGTTACTCTCCGGTGGGCGAGCAGTACTTC	CASSYSPVGEQYF	TRBJ2-7	.	TRBV6-5	.
TGTGCCAGCAGTCCGACCCGACAGGGGGGCTACGATCAGCCCCAGCATTTT	CASSPTRQGGYDQPQHF	TRBJ1-5	few	TRBV12-3/TRBV12-4	TRBD1
TGCAGTGCTAGACCTCGACAGGGGGATTCACCCCTCCACTTT	CSARPRQGDSPLHF	TRBJ1-6	many	TRBV20-1	TRBD1
TGTGCCAGCAGCCCTCACAGGGGGACCTACAATGAGCAGTTCTTC	CASSPHRGTYNEQFF	TRBJ2-1	many	TRBV7-2	TRBD1
TGCAGTGCTGGCCGGGACGGCGAACCCTCCTACGAGCAGTACTTC	CSAGRDGEPSYEQYF	TRBJ2-7	many	TRBV20-1	.
TGTGCCTGGAGTGTTAGCGACAATGAGCAGTTCTTC	CAWSVSDNEQFF	TRBJ2-1	few	TRBV30	.
TGCGCCAGCAGCCAGACTAGCGGGATACCAAATGAGCAGTTCTTC	CASSQTSGIPNEQFF	TRBJ2-1	.	TRBV5-1	TRBD2
TGTGCCAGCAGCCCACTGACCTCTGGAAACACCATATATTTT	CASSPLTSGNTIYF	TRBJ1-3	few	TRBV7-2	.